The source of this T cell receptor beta chain is a study of blood T cell repertoires in COVID-19. TCRdb's table, derived via immunoSEQ multiplex PCR, lists solely in-frame clones and lacks some. The sample yields about 260,000 clones, approximately 90% seen once. Germline V gene lookup returns CDR1 GTSNPN and CDR2 SVGIG (reference sequence). V lost 2 bases and J lost 6; bases outside the gene matches: 3. The CDR3 loop spans 13 amino acids. The V call is TRBV30, the J call TRBJ1-5; 8 nucleotides agree with TRBD1. The material sequenced was PBMCs or T cells enriched from blood (not recorded which). This receptor was taken from a man aged 45-65 years who had been exposed to COVID-19. CDR3 in DNA: TGTGCCTGGAGTTTGACAGGGGTTCAGCCCCAGCATTTT. Its translation: CAWSLTGVQPQHF. Complete variable domain (other parts from reference TRBV30 and TRBJ1-5): SQTIHQWPATLVQPVGSPLSLECTVEGTSNPNLYWYRQAAGRGLQLLFYSVGIGQISSEVPQNLSASRPQDRQFILSSKKLLLSDSGFYLCAWSLTGVQPQHFGDGTRLSIL.